This passage covers 17 T cell receptor beta chains from one sample sequenced in a study of early T cells in non-severe SARS-CoV-2 infection. MiXCR, run by TCRdb on the 5' RACE reads, gives a single entry per CDR3 protein. This sample yields 25,000 or so distinct CDR3 sequences, of which 2.9% are seen a single time; approximately 0.71% belongs to the top ten. The sequencing input was whole blood. These receptors all come from an adult who was a healthcare worker with PCR-confirmed SARS-CoV-2 infection or an uninfected control (not recorded which).

This clonotype was seen many times. V is TRBV6-6 and J is TRBJ1-5; D gene unclear. Trimming removed 4 bases from V and 0 bases from J, with 13 bases in between. The CDR3 consists of 16 residues. Germline V lookup: CDR1 MNHNY, CDR2 SVGAGI (reference sequence). The CDR3 DNA reads as TGTGCCAGCAGTTCCGGCGGCCATATTAGCAATCAGCCCCAGCATTTT. Protein sequence: CASSSGGHISNQPQHF.

This clonotype came up many times. The CDR3 DNA reads as TGTGCCAGCAGCCCAGGAGGGGGCAATGAAAAACTGTTTTTT. It encodes CASSPGGGNEKLFF. This chain joins TRBV7-8 and TRBJ1-4; 7 nucleotides match TRBD1. This CDR3 is 14 amino acids long. With 5 bases clipped from V and 5 bases from J, the junction kept 5 bases outside the gene matches. From germline, CDR1 is SGHVS and CDR2 FQNEAQ. Variable domain in full (rest from reference TRBV7-8 and TRBJ1-4): GAGVSQSPRYKVAKRGQDVALRCDPISGHVSLFWYQQALGQGPEFLTYFQNEAQLDKSGLPSDRFFAERPEGSVSTLKIQRTQQEDSAVYLCASSPGGGNEKLFFGSGTQLSVL.

This clonotype came up many times. The V and J genes are TRBV6-6 and TRBJ1-6; tentative D call: TRBD1 (6 bases). V gave up 7 bases and J gave up 9 bases, with 13 bases separating them. CDR1 is MNHNY, CDR2 SVGAGI, per germline (reference sequence). The CDR3 has 13 residues. The CDR3, as DNA: TGTGCCAGCACTTGGGACACCTCTTCACCCCTCCACTTT. Protein: CASTWDTSSPLHF.

Judged by abundance, this clonotype is medium-sized. V and J are TRBV6-4 and TRBJ2-1; 11 nucleotides match TRBD2. Trimming at V came to 3 bases and at J to 4 bases, leaving 5 bases not matched to a gene. The germline V gene encodes CDR1 MRHNA and CDR2 SNTAGT. The CDR3 sequence is 16 residues long. CDR3 bases: TGTGCCAGCAGTGAGAGGGCTAGCGGGGGGTACAATGAGCAGTTCTTC. Its protein product is CASSERASGGYNEQFF.

This clonotype was recorded at least ten times. The genes are TRBV5-4 and TRBJ2-2; 9 nucleotides align to TRBD2. CDR1 is SGHNT, CDR2 YYREEE, per germline (reference sequence). The CDR3 is 14 residues long. The junction had 3 bases not matched to a gene; V was cut back by 3 bases and J by 6 bases. CDR3 region: CASSSERGAGELFF. Written as DNA, the CDR3 is TGTGCCAGCAGCTCGGAGCGGGGGGCCGGGGAGCTGTTTTTT.

Many counts were recorded for this clonotype. The chain links TRBV2 to TRBJ1-1; the D is unclear. There are 11 residues in the CDR3. Germline V CDR1 and CDR2: SNHLY, FYNNEI. The V gene lost 7 bases and the J gene lost 3 bases, with 6 bases spanning the gap. The CDR3 protein is CASKVDTEAFF. In nucleotides, the CDR3 is TGTGCCAGCAAAGTAGACACTGAAGCTTTCTTT.

Many counts were recorded for this clonotype. The chain carries TRBV7-9 and TRBJ2-1; TRBD2 agrees at 13 bases. The CDR3 is 17 residues long. V lost 5 bases and J lost 8; bases outside the gene matches: 12. Germline CDR1 SEHNR, CDR2 FQNEAQ (reference sequence). CDR3: CASSHNKGTSGVDEQFF. The CDR3 bases are TGTGCCAGCAGCCATAACAAGGGGACTAGCGGGGTAGATGAGCAGTTCTTC. Filled out from reference TRBV7-9 and TRBJ2-1, the complete variable domain reads DTGVSQNPRHKITKRGQNVTFRCDPISEHNRLYWYRQTLGQGPEFLTYFQNEAQLEKSRLLSDRFSAERPKGSFSTLEIQRTEQGDSAMYLCASSHNKGTSGVDEQFFGPGTRLTVL.

This clonotype was observed many times. At one end, the junction sequence differs from germline, possibly due to a read error. The J gene is TRBJ1-1, the V gene TRBV3-1; no clear D gene. CDR1 LGHDT and CDR2 YNNKEL come from the germline V gene (reference sequence). CDR3 length: 14 residues. CDR3 sequence reads: CASSQKQRSTEVFF. For the CDR3, the DNA is TGTGCCAGCAGCCAAAAACAGAGGAGCACTGAAGTTTTCTTT.

This clonotype was observed many times. This chain connects TRBV7-2 to TRBJ1-1; 8 positions agree with TRBD1. The CDR3 totals 15 residues. V was clipped by 2 bases and J by 4 bases; unmatched bases: 6. Germline values: CDR1 SGHTA, CDR2 FQGNSA. The CDR3, as DNA: TGTGCCAGCAGCTTATCCACTACAGGGGGCACTGAAGCTTTCTTT. Translated: CASSLSTTGGTEAFF.

This clonotype was counted at least ten times. The chain employs TRBV20-1 and TRBJ1-1; TRBD1 agrees at 9 bases. There are 15 residues in the CDR3. Germline V CDR1 and CDR2: DFQATT, SNEGSKA (reference sequence). Trimming at V came to 3 bases and at J to 3 bases, leaving 8 bases not matched to a gene. The CDR3 sequence: CSARSTGGADTEAFF. CDR3 in DNA: TGCAGTGCTAGGTCCACAGGGGGCGCGGACACTGAAGCTTTCTTT.

This clonotype was counted ten times or more. V gene TRBV12-3 or TRBV12-4 combines with J gene TRBJ2-3; D gene uncertain. V was cut by 5 bases and J by 0 bases, with 18 bases left in between. CDR3 length: 17 residues. CDR3 sequence: CASSNHEGATSTDTQYF. In DNA form, the CDR3 reads TGTGCCAGCAGTAATCATGAAGGAGCCACTAGCACAGATACGCAGTATTTT.

There are many counts of this clonotype. The rearrangement uses TRBV12-3 or TRBV12-4 and TRBJ1-2, with 7 bases matching TRBD1. V shed 5 bases and J 8 bases; nucleotides not matched to a gene: 5. This CDR3 contains 12 residues. The CDR3 DNA is TGTGCCAGCAGTCTCAGGACAGGCGGCTACACCTTC. It is translated as CASSLRTGGYTF.

The sample holds many counts of this clonotype. CDR3 nucleotide sequence: TGCGCCAGCAGCTTGGCTCAGGGGGATTACTATGGCTACACCTTC. Residues: CASSLAQGDYYGYTF. The chain joins TRBV5-1 to TRBJ1-2; 7 nucleotides agree with TRBD1. Germline CDR1 SGHRS, CDR2 YFSETQ. Trimming cost V 0 bases and J 3 bases; bases outside gene matches: 5. This CDR3 has 15 residues.

This clonotype was recorded many times. The V gene is TRBV2, the J gene TRBJ1-5; 7 positions match TRBD1. Trimming cost V 6 bases and J 6 bases; bases outside gene matches: 5. Germline V CDR1 and CDR2: SNHLY, FYNNEI. The CDR3 totals 13 residues. The CDR3 nucleotides read TGTGCCAGCAGCTTGACAGGGACTCAGCCCCAGCATTTT. Its protein product is CASSLTGTQPQHF.

This clonotype was seen at least ten times. This chain connects TRBV7-6 to TRBJ2-1, with D possibly being TRBD2 (6 bases). The CDR3 extends over 11 amino acids. CDR1 SGHVS and CDR2 FNYEAQ come from the germline V gene. V shed 7 bases and J shed 14 bases, with 15 bases lying between them. The CDR3, as DNA: TGTGCCAGCACCTTTCGGGGGATTGAGTTCTTC. This codes for CASTFRGIEFF.

As regards this clonotype: At one boundary the junction diverges from the germline segment, which might be a read error. The rearrangement joins TRBV6-5 to TRBJ1-3; TRBD1 is a possible D gene (5 bases). The CDR3 extends over 16 amino acids. Germline V gene sequence: CDR1 MNHEY, CDR2 SVGAGI. This CDR3 is CASSAHRKSSENTIYF. In nucleotides, the CDR3 is TGTGCCAGCAGTGCTCACAGGAAAAGCTCTGAAAACACCATATATTTT.

In its sample, this clonotype ranks as medium-sized. The chain recombines TRBV5-1 with TRBJ2-2; TRBD1 or TRBD2 may be the D gene (5 bases each). The CDR3 has 15 amino acids. V was trimmed by 6 bases and J by 4 bases, leaving 16 bases between them. The V gene's germline CDR1 is SGHRS and CDR2 YFSETQ. DNA for the CDR3: TGCGCCAGCATTCGAGACGGGACGACCACCGGGGAGCTGTTTTTT. Translated: CASIRDGTTTGELFF. Supplemented by reference TRBV5-1 and TRBJ2-2, the full variable domain reads KAGVTQTPRYLIKTRGQQVTLSCSPISGHRSVSWYQQTPGQGLQFLFEYFSETQRNKGNFPGRFSGRQFSNSRSEMNVSTLELGDSALYLCASIRDGTTTGELFFGEGSRLTVL.